A single sample is the source of the 7 T cell receptor beta chains below, sequenced in a study of spatial heterogeneity in lung cancer. Their cognate antigens are unknown. Regarding time point: sample taken at primary tumor resection. TCRdb re-called the 5' RACE reads through MiXCR, storing one row per CDR3 protein. The sample lists about 10,000 distinct CDR3 sequences, about an eighth occurring once. Study-wide findings and caveats: It was found that expanded intratumoral alpha and beta TCR counts tracked tumor mutation counts.

Sequenced here: lung tumor tissue, sampled at surgery. The receptors were sampled from a female donor with early-stage non-small cell lung cancer.

This clonotype showed up just a few times. The chain is built from TRBV28 and TRBJ2-3; D is perhaps TRBD2 (5 bases). This CDR3 is built from 13 residues. Between the trimmed V and J ends, which lost 5 bases and 2 bases, there was a span of 8 bases. Per the germline V gene, CDR1 is MDHEN and CDR2 is SYDVKM. CDR3 DNA sequence: TGTGCCAGCAGTCGGACTTACACAGATACGCAGTATTTT. It is translated as CASSRTYTDTQYF.

The genes are TRBV24-1 and TRBJ1-5; D remains ambiguous. With 6 bases removed from V and 4 bases from J, the gap between germline ends came to 6 bases. CDR1 and CDR2 from the germline V gene are KGHDR and SFDVKD. The length of the CDR3 is 12 residues. CDR3 coding DNA: TGTGCCACCAGTAGGCCGAATCAGCCCCAGCATTTT. As protein: CATSRPNQPQHF.

This clonotype has ten or more counts. The chain employs TRBV5-6 and TRBJ2-7; D uncertain. The CDR3 consists of 13 residues. Germline-derived CDR1 and CDR2 are SGHDT and YYEEEE. Trimming pared 0 bases from V and 3 bases from J, leaving 7 bases between. CDR3 DNA: TGTGCCAGCAGCTTGGAGGAAGACTACGAGCAGTACTTC. This gives the protein CASSLEEDYEQYF.

In its sample, this clonotype was seen a few times. The chain recombines TRBV7-2 with TRBJ1-5, with a tentative D call TRBD1 (5 bases). This CDR3 is built from 15 residues. Trimming shortened V by 1 base and J by 3 bases, and 10 bases separated the two germline ends. CDR1 is SGHTA, CDR2 FQGNSA, per germline. The CDR3 region has the DNA TGTGCCAGCAGCTTAGAGGGACTATCCAATCAGCCCCAGCATTTT. Its protein product is CASSLEGLSNQPQHF.

This clonotype is labeled as medium-sized (0.01 to 0.1%). This sequence joins TRBV5-1 and TRBJ1-3, with 7 bases fitting TRBD1. Unmatched junction bases numbered 5, after V lost 5 bases and J lost 3 bases. CDR1 and CDR2 (germline): SGHRS, YFSETQ. This CDR3 spans 14 amino acids. The CDR3 bases are TGCGCCAGCAGTACAGGGGCGGTTGGAAACACCATATATTTT. This translates into CASSTGAVGNTIYF.

The chain links TRBV10-1 to TRBJ2-2; possible D gene TRBD1, 5 bases. CDR1 and CDR2 (germline): WNHNN, SYGVQD (reference sequence). V shed 4 bases and J shed 2 bases, with 8 bases lying between them. This CDR3 has 14 residues. For the CDR3, the DNA is TGCGCCAGCAGTGGACAGATTAACACCGGGGAGCTGTTTTTT. The encoded protein is CASSGQINTGELFF.

V is TRBV11-2 and J is TRBJ2-7; a weak D match, TRBD2 (6 bases). The CDR3 runs to 15 residues. Germline V gene lookup returns CDR1 SGHAT and CDR2 FQNNGV. V dropped 2 bases and J dropped 0 bases, with 11 bases sitting between them. CDR3 DNA: TGTGCCAGCAGCTTACTCGGGGGTTACTCCTACGAGCAGTACTTC. The encoded protein is CASSLLGGYSYEQYF. The complete variable domain, with remaining parts taken from reference TRBV11-2 and TRBJ2-7, reads EAGVAQSPRYKIIEKRQSVAFWCNPISGHATLYWYQQILGQGPKLLIQFQNNGVVDDSQLPKDRFSAERLKGVDSTLKIQPAKLEDSAVYLCASSLLGGYSYEQYFGPGTRLTVT.